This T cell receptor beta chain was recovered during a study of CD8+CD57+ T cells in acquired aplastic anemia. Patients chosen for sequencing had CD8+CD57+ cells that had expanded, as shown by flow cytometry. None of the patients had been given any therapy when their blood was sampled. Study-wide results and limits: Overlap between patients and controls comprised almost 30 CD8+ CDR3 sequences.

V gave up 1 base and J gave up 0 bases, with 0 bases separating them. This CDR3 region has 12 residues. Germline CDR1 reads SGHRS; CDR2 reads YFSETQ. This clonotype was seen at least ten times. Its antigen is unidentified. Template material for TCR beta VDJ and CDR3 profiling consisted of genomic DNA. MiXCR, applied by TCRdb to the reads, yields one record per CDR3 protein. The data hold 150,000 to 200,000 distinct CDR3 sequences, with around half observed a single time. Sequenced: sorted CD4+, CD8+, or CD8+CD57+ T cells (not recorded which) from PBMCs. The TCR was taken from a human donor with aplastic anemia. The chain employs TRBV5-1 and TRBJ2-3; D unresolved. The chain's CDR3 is CASSLSTDTQYF. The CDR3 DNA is TGCGCCAGCAGCTTGAGCACAGATACGCAGTATTTT.